This TCR beta chain was sequenced in a study of identical twins. Each CDR3 protein is one row after TCRdb ran MiXCR on the 5' RACE reads. The sample shows around 570,000 distinct CDR3 sequences, around 9.6% of them seen only once. This clonotype was detected only a few times. Trimming took 4 bases from V and 4 from J, leaving 11 bases between them. Germline values: CDR1 SQVTM, CDR2 ANQGSEA. This CDR3 has 12 residues. These data are also associated with another study on yellow fever vaccine responses in identical twins. That paper notes: The authors reported partly convergent, partly personalized vaccine responses in identical twins.

The chain links TRBV29-1 to TRBJ2-7; D is unclear. The TCR comes from a woman aged 18-35 years in good health. Material: PBMCs. DNA for the CDR3: TGCAGCGTTGCGAAAGGTGCTTACGAGCAGTACTTC. The encoded protein is CSVAKGAYEQYF.